The next 5 T cell receptor beta chains were all read from a single sample in a study of post-analysis software for immune sequencing data. These receptors are not linked to any known antigen. Researchers reported that TCR beta cDNA libraries carried unique molecular identifiers. TCRdb passed the PCR reads through MiXCR, listing each CDR3 protein once. The sample lists 650,000 to 850,000 distinct CDR3 sequences; 46% were seen once. Study-level findings and limits: Patients carried a few TRBV segments more frequently than controls did, and TRBV5-6, TRBV5-1 and TRBV20-1 were among them.

The sequencing input was blood. Receptors were obtained from a girl aged 5 to 17 with multiple sclerosis.

The chain joins TRBV28 to TRBJ2-3; D uncertain. Germline loops: CDR1 MDHEN, CDR2 SYDVKM. V lost 3 bases and J lost 2, with 15 bases in between. CDR3 length: 16 residues. DNA for the CDR3: TGTGCCAGCAGTTTCACCGGGCAGCAATACACAGATACGCAGTATTTT. It is translated as CASSFTGQQYTDTQYF.

This rearrangement joins TRBV25-1 to TRBJ2-7; D is unresolved. There are 12 residues in the CDR3. V lost 4 bases, J lost 6 bases, and 10 bases lay in between. Germline V gives CDR1 MGHDK, CDR2 SYGVNS. The CDR3 coding sequence is TGTGCCAGCAGTGCGACAAGTCGCGAGCAGTACTTC. This gives the protein CASSATSREQYF.

The chain joins TRBV12-3 or TRBV12-4 to TRBJ1-4, with 7 bases fitting TRBD1. J lost 8 bases, V lost 5 bases, and 8 bases had no gene match. This CDR3 has 14 residues. DNA of the CDR3: TGTGCCAGCAGTACAGGGGTGGTAGGCGAAAAACTGTTTTTT. As protein: CASSTGVVGEKLFF.

V is TRBV5-1 and J is TRBJ1-1; perhaps TRBD1 as D (6 bases). With 4 bases removed from V and 1 base from J, the gap between germline ends came to 14 bases. This CDR3 has 15 amino acids. CDR1 is SGHRS and CDR2 is YFSETQ in the germline V gene. The CDR3: CASSDQGSGNTEAFF. Here the CDR3 DNA reads TGCGCCAGCAGCGACCAGGGGTCGGGGAACACTGAAGCTTTCTTT.

This chain links TRBV20-1 with TRBJ1-1; weak D call: TRBD1 (6 bases). Germline-derived CDR1 and CDR2 are DFQATT and SNEGSKA (reference sequence). CDR3 length: 13 residues. CDR3 sequence: CSARGGAATEAFF. Here the CDR3 DNA reads TGCAGCGCGAGGGGGGGCGCAGCCACTGAAGCTTTCTTT.